This T cell receptor (beta chain) comes out of a study of T cells in Graves' hyperthyroidism and ophthalmopathy. Authors of the study amplified TCR beta CDR3 regions from RNA transcripts. During a first-round RT-PCR of the TCR CDR3, the HTBI primer set was used. Each CDR3 protein gets one entry after TCRdb re-called the multiplex PCR reads with MiXCR. Among some 800,000 distinct CDR3 sequences listed, about 38% were seen once. Per the germline V gene, CDR1 is SGHRS and CDR2 is YFSETQ. Trimming shortened V by 4 bases and J by 5 bases, and 12 bases separated the two germline ends. The CDR3 consists of 13 residues.

This receptor was identified in a man between 18 and 29 years old with Graves' hyperthyroidism. Material for sequencing was blood. The chain is built from TRBV5-1 and TRBJ2-5; D may be TRBD2 (5 bases). This CDR3 is CASSKGVWETQYF. CDR3 nucleotide sequence: TGCGCCAGCAGCAAGGGAGTGTGGGAGACCCAGTACTTC.